These 2 T cell receptor beta chains were all obtained from the same sample, sequenced in a study of blood T cell repertoires in COVID-19. This table comes from immunoSEQ multiplex PCR, and its TCRdb copy is limited to in-frame clones, with some not included. The data show approximately 120,000 clones, approximately 85% seen once. Input material: peripheral blood. These receptors originate from a woman of 80 years or more with COVID-19, enrolled during active disease.

The chain is built from TRBV28 and TRBJ1-1, with no clear D. The V and J ends lost 6 bases and 0 bases respectively, with 11 bases between them. This CDR3 contains 14 residues. Germline CDR1 and CDR2: MDHEN and SYDVKM. The CDR3 nucleotides read TGTGCCAGCAGAGCGGGGTTAATGAACACTGAAGCTTTCTTT. Amino acids: CASRAGLMNTEAFF.

The chain recombines TRBV19 with TRBJ2-7, with 9 bases matching TRBD1. This CDR3 is 15 amino acids long. The V segment lost 4 bases and the J segment 3 bases; nucleotides outside the gene matches: 7. From germline, CDR1 is LNHDA and CDR2 SQIVND (reference sequence). CDR3 sequence (DNA): TGTGCCAGTAGTAAGCCCGACAGGGGGTTCTACGAGCAGTACTTC. The encoded protein is CASSKPDRGFYEQYF.